The 20 T cell receptor beta chains presented below share a single source sample, sequenced in a study of PD-1 blockade in classical Hodgkin lymphoma. In every patient, relapse followed autologous stem cell transplantation, while exposure to brentuximab vedotin differed. TCRdb keeps only in-frame clones here, not all; method: immunoSEQ multiplex PCR. This table holds just under 100,000 clones, approximately 83% found once. This specimen was peripheral blood mononuclear cells (PBMCs), taken at baseline. Receptor source: a human donor with classical Hodgkin lymphoma.

The rearrangement joins TRBV9 to TRBJ2-1; unclear D gene. The CDR3 contains 16 residues. Trimming shortened V by 0 bases and J by 2 bases, and 12 bases separated the two germline ends. Germline V gene data show CDR1 as SGDLS and CDR2 as YYNGEE. As DNA, the CDR3 is TGTGCCAGCAGCGTAGAGGCAGCCTCTACCTACAATGAGCAGTTCTTC. Protein product: CASSVEAASTYNEQFF.

This rearrangement joins TRBV10-3 to TRBJ2-5; 10 positions agree with TRBD2. The CDR3 runs to 18 residues. The germline V gene encodes CDR1 ENHRY and CDR2 SYGVKD. V was pared by 7 bases and J by 2 bases, with 16 bases of the junction left unmatched. The CDR3 is CAIKGGSGRPGPQETQYF. CDR3 bases: TGTGCCATCAAGGGAGGTAGCGGGAGGCCTGGCCCTCAAGAGACCCAGTACTTC.

The J gene is TRBJ2-7, the V gene TRBV21-1. TRBV21-1 is a documented pseudogene. The CDR3 extends over 12 amino acids. The CDR3 protein is CASSITDHEQYF. CDR3 nucleotides: TGTGCCAGCAGCATCACGGACCACGAGCAGTACTTC.

The rearrangement joins TRBV6-1 to TRBJ1-1; D uncertain. This CDR3 spans 10 amino acids. CDR1 and CDR2 (germline): MNHNS, SASEGT. V was clipped by 8 bases and J by 5 bases, with 6 bases between them. The CDR3 loop reads CASGRTEAFF. The CDR3 DNA is TGTGCCAGCGGAAGAACTGAAGCTTTCTTT.

V and J are TRBV7-2 and TRBJ2-3, with 7 bases fitting TRBD2. Germline V gene lookup returns CDR1 SGHTA and CDR2 FQGNSA. The V gene end was trimmed by 4 bases and the J gene end by 11 bases; junction bases not matched to a gene: 12. The CDR3 extends over 14 amino acids. The CDR3 DNA reads TGTGCCAGCAGCTCTAGCGGACCGCCCCTTGTGCAGTATTTT. It yields the protein CASSSSGPPLVQYF.

The genes are TRBV19 and TRBJ2-7; 10 positions match TRBD1. The CDR3 length is 15 residues. Trimming removed 11 bases from V and 1 base from J; junction bases left unmatched: 11. Germline lookup yields CDR1 LNHDA and CDR2 SQIVND (reference sequence). CDR3: CASNPAGQGSYEQYF. The CDR3 DNA reads TGTGCCTCAAACCCCGCGGGACAGGGGTCCTACGAGCAGTACTTC. Full variable domain (outside the CDR3, taken from reference TRBV19 and TRBJ2-7): DGGITQSPKYLFRKEGQNVTLSCEQNLNHDAMYWYRQDPGQGLRLIYYSQIVNDFQKGDIAEGYSVSREKKESFPLTVTSAQKNPTAFYLCASNPAGQGSYEQYFGPGTRLTVT.

J is TRBJ2-3 and V is TRBV4-1, with 9 bases lining up with TRBD1. Germline assignment: CDR1 MGHRA and CDR2 YSYEKL. J was trimmed by 5 bases and V by 2 bases; bases with no gene match: 5. The CDR3 loop spans 15 amino acids. The DNA for the CDR3 is TGCGCCAGCAGCCAACGGGACAGGGCACAAGATACGCAGTATTTT. Its translation: CASSQRDRAQDTQYF.

V is TRBV6-6 and J is TRBJ2-5; D gene ambiguous. V lost 2 bases to trimming and J lost 3 bases, with 10 bases between them. Germline V gives CDR1 MNHNY, CDR2 SVGAGI (reference sequence). This CDR3 is 14 amino acids long. The CDR3, as DNA: TGTGCCAGCAGTTACGGCCTAAACAAAGAGACCCAGTACTTC. This gives the protein CASSYGLNKETQYF.

This clone was recorded once. This chain uses TRBV4-2 with TRBJ2-1; D perhaps matches TRBD2 (5 bases). The V and J ends lost 0 bases and 0 bases respectively, with 12 bases between them. This CDR3 comprises 17 residues. CDR1 LGHNA and CDR2 YNFKEQ come from the germline V gene. In DNA, the CDR3 is TGTGCCAGCAGCCAAGATGAGGGTCGGAGCTCCTACAATGAGCAGTTCTTC. Translating gives CASSQDEGRSSYNEQFF.

The rearrangement uses TRBV10-3 and TRBJ2-3; 8 nucleotides agree with TRBD2. This CDR3 contains 14 residues. Germline V gene sequence: CDR1 ENHRY, CDR2 SYGVKD. V shed 10 bases and J 1 base; nucleotides not matched to a gene: 7. The CDR3 nucleotides are TGTGCCACCCGGGGAGCGGGGGGCACAGATACGCAGTATTTT. Translation gives CATRGAGGTDTQYF.

This rearrangement joins TRBV28 to TRBJ1-2, with TRBD1 matching 10 bases. V lost 8 bases to trimming and J lost 8 bases; unmatched junction nucleotides: 8. This CDR3 is 13 amino acids long. Looked up from germline, CDR1 is MDHEN and CDR2 is SYDVKM. CDR3: CASGDRGPGGYTF. The CDR3 DNA reads TGTGCCAGCGGAGACAGGGGGCCTGGGGGCTACACCTTC.

Concerning this clone: Other DNA sequences in the same sample also yield this CDR3. The V gene is TRBV7-2, the J gene TRBJ2-7; D might be TRBD1 (5 bases). V was clipped by 4 bases and J by 3 bases, with 7 bases between them. The CDR3 sequence is 12 residues long. Germline CDR1 reads SGHTA; CDR2 reads FQGNSA. CDR3 region: CASSSQGYEQYF. The CDR3 DNA sequence: TGTGCCAGCAGCTCTCAGGGCTACGAGCAGTACTTC.

This clone was found a few times. The V call is TRBV19, the J call TRBJ1-5; TRBD1 is a possible D gene (5 bases). The CDR3 extends over 15 amino acids. Trimming cost V 6 bases and J 0 bases, with 12 bases left between them. Germline CDR1 and CDR2: LNHDA and SQIVND (reference sequence). CDR3 bases: TGTGCCAGTAGGACGGGGGATAGTAGCAATCAGCCCCAGCATTTT. This sequence encodes CASRTGDSSNQPQHF.

The genes are TRBV6-1 and TRBJ1-1; D uncertain. CDR1 is MNHNS, CDR2 SASEGT, per germline. The V and J ends lost 4 bases and 2 bases respectively, with 5 bases between them. The CDR3 loop spans 12 amino acids. The CDR3 here is CASSVVNTEAFF. The CDR3, as DNA: TGTGCCAGCAGTGTTGTAAACACTGAAGCTTTCTTT.

There are a few counts of this clone. The CDR3, as DNA: TGTGCCAGCAGCTTAGCGGCGCCGGAGAACACTGAAGCTTTCTTT. Encoded protein: CASSLAAPENTEAFF. The V and J genes are TRBV7-2 and TRBJ1-1; D call uncertain. This CDR3 comprises 15 residues. Trimming stripped 0 bases from V and 1 base from J, with 9 bases between. CDR1 and CDR2 (germline): SGHTA, FQGNSA.

CDR3 nucleotides: TGCGCCAGCAGCCCGAGGGCCCAGGCCACCGGGGAGCTGTTTTTT. Protein sequence: CASSPRAQATGELFF. The chain has TRBV4-3 and TRBJ2-2; tentatively, D is TRBD2 (5 bases). Germline-derived CDR1 and CDR2 are LGHNA and YSLEER. This CDR3 contains 15 residues. Trimming pared 4 bases from V and 4 bases from J, leaving 13 bases between.

The chain recombines TRBV6-5 with TRBJ2-7, with no clear D. Germline CDR1 is MNHEY and CDR2 is SVGAGI. The CDR3 has 13 residues. V was trimmed by 6 bases and J by 1 base, leaving 10 bases between them. The CDR3 DNA is TGTGCCAGCAGGAGGCCTCTTTCCTACGAGCAGTACTTC. Its translation: CASRRPLSYEQYF.

The rearrangement links TRBV7-2 to TRBJ2-3, with a tentative D call TRBD1 (6 bases). The CDR3 totals 14 residues. V lost 1 base, J lost 5 bases, and 10 bases lay in between. The V gene's germline CDR1 is SGHTA and CDR2 FQGNSA. The CDR3 DNA sequence: TGTGCCAGCAGCTTAGACAGGGTAGGAGATACGCAGTATTTT. Its protein is CASSLDRVGDTQYF.

V is TRBV4-2 and J is TRBJ1-2; 9 positions match TRBD1. This CDR3 is built from 15 residues. V lost 4 bases and J lost 8; bases outside the gene matches: 11. Germline loops: CDR1 LGHNA, CDR2 YNFKEQ. The CDR3 region is CASSPLTGGLKGYTF. CDR3 nucleotides: TGTGCCAGCAGCCCCCTGACAGGGGGATTAAAGGGCTACACCTTC.

This clone was recorded only once. The chain is built from TRBV11-2 and TRBJ2-1; possibly TRBD1 or TRBD2 for D (5 bases each). The germline V and J ends were trimmed by 5 bases and 7 bases, with 18 bases remaining between them. Per germline, CDR1 SGHAT and CDR2 FQNNGV. The CDR3 contains 15 residues. As DNA, the CDR3 is TGTGCCAGCAGCCCATCCGGGACCTCGGGGAATGAGCAGTTCTTC. Residues: CASSPSGTSGNEQFF.